The clone carrying this T cell receptor (beta chain) was recorded only once. The antigen is undetermined. These data are taken from a study of OX40 agonist ivuxolimab in advanced cancers. Study as a whole: Clinicians treated patients with ivuxolimab, an agonistic anti-OX40 (CD134) antibody.

Profiled with immunoSEQ multiplex PCR; TCRdb holds only in-frame clones, not every one. The sample holds about 30,000 clones, almost 85% seen once. Study-level points and caveats: Some nonresponders additionally presented with little normalized T-cell clonal expansion.

The CDR3 contains 13 residues. From germline, CDR1 is SGHKS and CDR2 YYEKEE (reference sequence). Trimming pared 6 bases from V and 4 bases from J, leaving 8 bases between. This specimen consisted of CD4+ or CD8+ T cells sorted from blood, obtained in a trial of the OX40 agonist ivuxolimab. This clonotype was sampled from an adult with an advanced solid tumor such as melanoma, head and neck, liver or kidney cancer. V is TRBV5-5 and J is TRBJ1-6, with D perhaps matching TRBD1 (5 bases). CDR3 residues: CASMGDYNSPLHF. As DNA, the CDR3 is TGTGCCAGCATGGGGGATTATAATTCACCCCTCCACTTT.